This entry concerns a single TCR beta chain. The entry originates in a study of cytomegalovirus exposure and HLA in healthy donors. This CDR3 contains 17 residues. Germline values: CDR1 SGHTA, CDR2 FQGNSA. Losses at the gene ends were 0 bases for V and 9 bases for J; bases not matched to a gene: 11. The PCR was carried out with 60 Vbeta primers and 13 Jbeta primers. Clones were sequenced by immunoSEQ multiplex PCR, and TCRdb holds only the in-frame ones, with some missing. Here the sample spans about 200,000 clones, more than 85% being singletons. The sequence was obtained from a young woman in good health and CMV-seronegative. Sequenced: PBMCs. The chain recombines TRBV7-2 with TRBJ2-1; TRBD2 matches at 10 bases. CDR3: CASSLATGSGRAAEQFF. The CDR3 nucleotides are TGTGCCAGCAGCTTAGCTACCGGCAGCGGGAGGGCCGCTGAGCAGTTCTTC.